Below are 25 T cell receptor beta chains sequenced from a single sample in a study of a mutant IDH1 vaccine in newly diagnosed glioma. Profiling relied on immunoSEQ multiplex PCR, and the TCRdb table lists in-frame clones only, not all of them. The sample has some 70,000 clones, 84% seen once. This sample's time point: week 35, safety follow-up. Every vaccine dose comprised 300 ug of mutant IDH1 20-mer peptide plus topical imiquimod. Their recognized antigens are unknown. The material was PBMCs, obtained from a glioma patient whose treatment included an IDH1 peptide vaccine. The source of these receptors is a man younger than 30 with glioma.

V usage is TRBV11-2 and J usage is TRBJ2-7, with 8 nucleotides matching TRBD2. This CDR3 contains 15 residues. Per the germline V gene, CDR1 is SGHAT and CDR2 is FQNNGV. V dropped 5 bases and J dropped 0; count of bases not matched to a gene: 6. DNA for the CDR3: TGTGCCAGCAGCGACCGGACTAGCCCCTCCTACGAGCAGTACTTC. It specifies CASSDRTSPSYEQYF.

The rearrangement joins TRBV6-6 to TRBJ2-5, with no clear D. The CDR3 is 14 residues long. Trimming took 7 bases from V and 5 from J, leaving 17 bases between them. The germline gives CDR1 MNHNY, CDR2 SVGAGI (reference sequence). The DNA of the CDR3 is TGTGCCAGCACCTCCCGCAGGAGTTGGGAGACCCAGTACTTC. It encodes CASTSRRSWETQYF.

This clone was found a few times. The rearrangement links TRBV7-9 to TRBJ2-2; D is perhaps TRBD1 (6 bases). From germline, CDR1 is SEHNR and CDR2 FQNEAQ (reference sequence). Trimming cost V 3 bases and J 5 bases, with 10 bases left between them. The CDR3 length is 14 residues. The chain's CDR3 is CASSLGARTGELFF. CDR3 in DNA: TGTGCCAGCAGCTTGGGGGCGCGGACCGGGGAGCTGTTTTTT.

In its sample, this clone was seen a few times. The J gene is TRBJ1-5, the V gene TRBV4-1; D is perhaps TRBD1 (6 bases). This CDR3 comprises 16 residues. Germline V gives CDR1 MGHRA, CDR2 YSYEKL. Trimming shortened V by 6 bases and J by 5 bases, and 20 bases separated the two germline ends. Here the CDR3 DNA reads TGCGCCAGCAGAAGGGAGGGAGGGGGTTCGGATCAGCCCCAGCATTTT. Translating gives CASRREGGGSDQPQHF.

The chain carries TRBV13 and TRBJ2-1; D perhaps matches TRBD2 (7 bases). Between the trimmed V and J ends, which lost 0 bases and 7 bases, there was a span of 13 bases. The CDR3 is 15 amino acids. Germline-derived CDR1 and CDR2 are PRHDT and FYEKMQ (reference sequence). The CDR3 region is CASSLGRGLGNEQFF. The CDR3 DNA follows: TGTGCCAGCAGCTTAGGGCGGGGGCTGGGAAATGAGCAGTTCTTC.

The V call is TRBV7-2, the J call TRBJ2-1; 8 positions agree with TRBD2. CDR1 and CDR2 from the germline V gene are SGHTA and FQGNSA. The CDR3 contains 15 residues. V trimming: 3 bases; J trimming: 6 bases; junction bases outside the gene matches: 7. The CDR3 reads CASSLGLVFLNEQFF. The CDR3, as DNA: TGTGCCAGCAGCTTGGGACTAGTGTTCCTCAATGAGCAGTTCTTC.

The CDR3 reads CAWSLWTGRTRRSTYNEQFF. The CDR3 DNA reads as TGTGCCTGGAGTTTGTGGACAGGGCGAACTAGGAGATCAACCTACAATGAGCAGTTCTTC. The rearrangement joins TRBV30 to TRBJ2-1; TRBD1 matches at 8 bases. The CDR3 sequence is 20 residues long. The ends lost 2 bases at V and 2 bases at J; junction bases unmatched: 20. Per germline, CDR1 GTSNPN and CDR2 SVGIG (reference sequence).

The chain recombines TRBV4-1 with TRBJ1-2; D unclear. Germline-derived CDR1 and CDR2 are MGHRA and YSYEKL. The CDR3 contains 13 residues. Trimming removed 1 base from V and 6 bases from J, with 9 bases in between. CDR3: CASSQVRVHGYTF. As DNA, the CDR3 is TGCGCCAGCAGCCAAGTAAGGGTCCATGGCTACACCTTC.

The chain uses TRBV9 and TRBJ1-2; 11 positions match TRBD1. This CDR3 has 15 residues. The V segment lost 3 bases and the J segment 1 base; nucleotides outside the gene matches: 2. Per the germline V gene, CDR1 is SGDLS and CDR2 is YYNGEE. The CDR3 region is CASSAGTGGNYGYTF. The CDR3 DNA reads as TGTGCCAGCAGCGCCGGGACAGGGGGTAACTATGGCTACACCTTC.

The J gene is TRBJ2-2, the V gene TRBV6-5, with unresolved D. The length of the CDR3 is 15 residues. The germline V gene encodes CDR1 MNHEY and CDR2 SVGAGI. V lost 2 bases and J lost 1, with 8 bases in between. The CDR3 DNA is TGTGCCAGCAGTTACGGTACCAGGAACACCGGGGAGCTGTTTTTT. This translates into CASSYGTRNTGELFF.

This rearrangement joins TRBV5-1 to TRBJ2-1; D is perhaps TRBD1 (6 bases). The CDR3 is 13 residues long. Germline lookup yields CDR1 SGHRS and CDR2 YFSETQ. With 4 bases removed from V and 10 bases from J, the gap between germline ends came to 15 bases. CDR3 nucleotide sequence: TGCGCCAGCAGCAGAAATACAGGGAGAGAGCAGTTCTTC. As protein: CASSRNTGREQFF.

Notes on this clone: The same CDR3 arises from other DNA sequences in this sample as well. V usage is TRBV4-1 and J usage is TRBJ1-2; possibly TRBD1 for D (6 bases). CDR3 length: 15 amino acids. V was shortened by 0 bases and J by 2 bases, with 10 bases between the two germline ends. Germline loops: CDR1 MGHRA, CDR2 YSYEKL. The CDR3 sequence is CASSQDLGGNYGYTF. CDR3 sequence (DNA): TGCGCCAGCAGCCAAGATCTAGGGGGAAACTATGGCTACACCTTC.

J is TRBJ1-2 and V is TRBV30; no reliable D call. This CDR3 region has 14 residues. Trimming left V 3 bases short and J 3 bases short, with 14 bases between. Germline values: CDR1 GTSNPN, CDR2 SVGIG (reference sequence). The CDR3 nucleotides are TGTGCCTGGAGGGTTGGAGGGTTTCACTATGGCTACACCTTC. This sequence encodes CAWRVGGFHYGYTF.

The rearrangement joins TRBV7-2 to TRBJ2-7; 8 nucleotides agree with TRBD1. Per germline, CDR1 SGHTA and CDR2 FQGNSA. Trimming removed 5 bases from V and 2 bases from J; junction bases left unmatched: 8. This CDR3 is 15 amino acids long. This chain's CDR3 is CASSRTGLYPYEQYF. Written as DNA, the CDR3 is TGTGCCAGCAGCCGGACAGGGCTTTACCCCTACGAGCAGTACTTC.

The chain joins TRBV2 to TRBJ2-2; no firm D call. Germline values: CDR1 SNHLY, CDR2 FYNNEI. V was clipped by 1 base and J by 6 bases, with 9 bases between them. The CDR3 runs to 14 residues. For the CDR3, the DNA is TGTGCCAGCAGTGAAGAGGCCCGTTCCGGGGAGCTGTTTTTT. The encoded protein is CASSEEARSGELFF.

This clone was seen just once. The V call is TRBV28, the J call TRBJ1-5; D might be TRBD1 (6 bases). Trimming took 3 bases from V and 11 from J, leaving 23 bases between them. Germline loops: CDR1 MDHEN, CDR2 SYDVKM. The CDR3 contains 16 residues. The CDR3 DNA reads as TGTGCCAGCAGTTTTCCCCGAAGGGACACCCCGAGGTCCCAGCATTTT. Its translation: CASSFPRRDTPRSQHF.

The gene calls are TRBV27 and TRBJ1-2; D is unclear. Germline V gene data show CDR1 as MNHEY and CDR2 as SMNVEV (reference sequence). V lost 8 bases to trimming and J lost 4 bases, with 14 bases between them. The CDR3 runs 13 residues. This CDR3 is CASRQGPIYGYTF. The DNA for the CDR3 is TGTGCCAGCCGACAAGGGCCAATCTATGGCTACACCTTC.

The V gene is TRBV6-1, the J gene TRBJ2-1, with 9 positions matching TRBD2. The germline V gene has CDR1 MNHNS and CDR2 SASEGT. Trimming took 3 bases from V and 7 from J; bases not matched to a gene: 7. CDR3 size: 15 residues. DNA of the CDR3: TGTGCCAGCAGTGAGGGTAGCGGGGGCGGGAATGAGCAGTTCTTC. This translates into CASSEGSGGGNEQFF.

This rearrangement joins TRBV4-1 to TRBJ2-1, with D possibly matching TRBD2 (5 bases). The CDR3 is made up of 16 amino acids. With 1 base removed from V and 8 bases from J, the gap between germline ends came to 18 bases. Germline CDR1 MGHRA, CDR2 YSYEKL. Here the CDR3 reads CASSQGAPNWGDEQFF. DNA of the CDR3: TGCGCCAGCAGCCAAGGGGCACCCAACTGGGGAGATGAGCAGTTCTTC.

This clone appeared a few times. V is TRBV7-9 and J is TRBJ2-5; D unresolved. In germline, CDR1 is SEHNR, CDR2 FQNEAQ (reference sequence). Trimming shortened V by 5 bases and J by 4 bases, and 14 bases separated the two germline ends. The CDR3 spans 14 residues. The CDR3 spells CASSPLGSGETQYF. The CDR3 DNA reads TGTGCCAGCAGCCCCCTCGGTTCGGGAGAGACCCAGTACTTC.

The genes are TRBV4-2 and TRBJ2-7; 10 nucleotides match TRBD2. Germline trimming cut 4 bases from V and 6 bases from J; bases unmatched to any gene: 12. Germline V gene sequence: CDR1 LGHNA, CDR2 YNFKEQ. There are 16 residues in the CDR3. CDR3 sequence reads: CASSRVERGGGGEQYF. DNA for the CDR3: TGTGCCAGCAGCCGGGTGGAGCGGGGGGGCGGTGGCGAGCAGTACTTC.

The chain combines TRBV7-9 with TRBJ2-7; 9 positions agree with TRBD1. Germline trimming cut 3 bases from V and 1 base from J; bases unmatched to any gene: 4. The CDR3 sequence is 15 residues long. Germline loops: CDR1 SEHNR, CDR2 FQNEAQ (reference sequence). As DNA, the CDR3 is TGTGCCAGCAGCTTGAGGACAGGGGTTTCCTACGAGCAGTACTTC. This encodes CASSLRTGVSYEQYF.

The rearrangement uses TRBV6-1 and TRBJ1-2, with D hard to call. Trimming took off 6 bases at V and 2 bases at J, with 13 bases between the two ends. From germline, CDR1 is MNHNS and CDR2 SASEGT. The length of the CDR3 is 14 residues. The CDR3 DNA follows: TGTGCCAGCAGGACCCGAACAGCGAACTATGGCTACACCTTC. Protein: CASRTRTANYGYTF.

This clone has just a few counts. The CDR3 DNA is TGTGCCAGTAGAGGGGTCAATCAGCCCCAGCATTTT. It specifies CASRGVNQPQHF. This chain joins TRBV19 and TRBJ1-5, with a tentative D call TRBD1 (5 bases). Germline V lookup: CDR1 LNHDA, CDR2 SQIVND (reference sequence). V lost 6 bases and J lost 3, with 6 bases in between. The length of the CDR3 is 12 residues. Together with reference TRBV19 and TRBJ1-5, the CDR3 gives the full variable domain: DGGITQSPKYLFRKEGQNVTLSCEQNLNHDAMYWYRQDPGQGLRLIYYSQIVNDFQKGDIAEGYSVSREKKESFPLTVTSAQKNPTAFYLCASRGVNQPQHFGDGTRLSIL.

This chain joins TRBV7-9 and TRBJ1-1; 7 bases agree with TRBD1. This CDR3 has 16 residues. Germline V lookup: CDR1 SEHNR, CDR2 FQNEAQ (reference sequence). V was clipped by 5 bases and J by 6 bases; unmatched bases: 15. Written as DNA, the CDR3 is TGTGCCAGCAGCACGAGTAACAGGGGAGGCGAAGCTGAAGCTTTCTTT. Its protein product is CASSTSNRGGEAEAFF.